Presented here are 29 T cell receptor beta chains from one specimen sequenced in a study of TIL therapy for anti-PD-1-resistant metastatic lung cancer. The libraries were made with immunoSEQ v3. Profiling relied on immunoSEQ multiplex PCR, and the TCRdb table lists in-frame clones only, not all of them. The table includes approximately 50,000 clones, about 81% detected once. The sample's time point: pre-treatment sample, taken before nivolumab and TIL therapy. The specimen was blood, collected at baseline. Receptor source: a person aged 25-80 years with non-small cell lung cancer.

This clone has a single count. This chain uses TRBV10-3 with TRBJ2-3; either TRBD1 or TRBD2 may fit D (5 bases each). CDR3 length equals 14 residues. CDR1 is ENHRY, CDR2 SYGVKD, per germline. V lost 8 bases and J 0 bases, leaving 12 bases between the germline ends. The CDR3 DNA is TGTGCCATCTGGCCAGGGACCAGCACAGATACGCAGTATTTT. Its protein is CAIWPGTSTDTQYF.

The rearrangement joins TRBV13 to TRBJ2-3, with TRBD2 identical over 8 bases. V shed 1 base, J shed 0 bases, and the junction held 15 bases outside the gene matches. Germline V gives CDR1 PRHDT, CDR2 FYEKMQ (reference sequence). The CDR3 is 20 residues long. Here the CDR3 reads CASSLVFSGTNISSTDTQYF. CDR3 DNA: TGTGCCAGCAGCTTAGTATTTAGCGGGACCAATATTTCTAGCACAGATACGCAGTATTTT.

The rearrangement joins TRBV4-2 to TRBJ2-1, with 10 bases aligning to TRBD1. Looked up from germline, CDR1 is LGHNA and CDR2 is YNFKEQ. With 1 base clipped from V and 8 bases from J, the junction kept 8 bases outside the gene matches. CDR3 length: 16 amino acids. As DNA, the CDR3 is TGTGCCAGCAGCCAAGGGTCATCGGGACAGGGGTATGAGCAGTTCTTC. Amino acids: CASSQGSSGQGYEQFF.

In this sample, this clone turned up once. This rearrangement joins TRBV13 to TRBJ2-1; a possible D gene is TRBD2 (5 bases). The germline V gene encodes CDR1 PRHDT and CDR2 FYEKMQ (reference sequence). CDR3 length: 14 amino acids. Trimming took 5 bases from V and 9 from J, leaving 17 bases between them. DNA for the CDR3: TGTGCCAGCAGCCTGTGGGAGCTGGAGGTTGAGCAGTTCTTC. This translates into CASSLWELEVEQFF.

The chain has TRBV6-5 and TRBJ2-2; D is uncertain. Trimming left V 6 bases short and J 7 bases short, with 6 bases between. Germline V gives CDR1 MNHEY, CDR2 SVGAGI. CDR3 size: 11 residues. The CDR3 bases are TGTGCCAGCAGAAGAAACGGGGAGCTGTTTTTT. It encodes CASRRNGELFF.

The chain links TRBV6-5 to TRBJ1-5; a possible D gene is TRBD1 (6 bases). Germline CDR1 and CDR2: MNHEY and SVGAGI. The CDR3 length is 14 residues. Deletions cut 6 bases from V and 6 bases from J, with 15 bases between. CDR3 in amino acids: CASSYRVTGQPQHF. In DNA form, the CDR3 reads TGTGCCAGCAGCTACAGGGTTACCGGTCAGCCCCAGCATTTT.

The chain has TRBV24-1 and TRBJ2-2, with 11 bases that match TRBD1. Germline CDR1 reads KGHDR; CDR2 reads SFDVKD. The V segment lost 9 bases and the J segment 4 bases; nucleotides outside the gene matches: 6. The CDR3 length is 15 residues. The CDR3 nucleotides read TGTGCCACCGGAGGGACAGGGGGGGGCACCGGGGAGCTGTTTTTT. It yields the protein CATGGTGGGTGELFF.

The chain recombines TRBV1 with TRBJ2-7; the DNA was not used to check the table's D call, TRBD2. TRBV1 is a documented pseudogene. The CDR3 length is 11 residues. The CDR3 protein is CTSTEGAEQYF. The CDR3, as DNA: TGCACCAGCACGGAGGGAGCCGAGCAGTACTTC.

The chain has TRBV28 and TRBJ1-5; D might be TRBD1 (5 bases). CDR3 length: 17 residues. The germline gives CDR1 MDHEN, CDR2 SYDVKM. Trimming shortened V by 6 bases and J by 5 bases, and 23 bases separated the two germline ends. The CDR3 sequence is CASSPNQGVGRDQPQHF. The CDR3 DNA sequence: TGTGCCAGCAGCCCCAATCAGGGCGTGGGGAGAGATCAGCCCCAGCATTTT.

The V and J genes are TRBV6-2 or TRBV6-3 and TRBJ2-7; D gene ambiguous. The germline gives CDR1 MNHEY, CDR2 SVGEGT. The CDR3 has 14 residues. V shed 5 bases and J shed 3 bases, with 14 bases lying between them. The CDR3: CASSGQFDGYEQYF. CDR3 sequence (DNA): TGTGCCAGCAGTGGGCAGTTTGATGGCTACGAGCAGTACTTC.

V and J are TRBV5-6 and TRBJ1-1, with TRBD1 matching over 7 bases. Germline V gene sequence: CDR1 SGHDT, CDR2 YYEEEE. This CDR3 has 16 amino acids. The V gene end was trimmed by 2 bases and the J gene end by 1 base; junction bases not matched to a gene: 8. CDR3 coding DNA: TGTGCCAGCAGCTTACGGACAGGCCCAGGGAACACTGAAGCTTTCTTT. It is translated as CASSLRTGPGNTEAFF.

The chain links TRBV4-1 to TRBJ2-7; 8 positions match TRBD2. Germline V gives CDR1 MGHRA, CDR2 YSYEKL. V shed 4 bases, J shed 0 bases, and the junction held 11 bases outside the gene matches. This CDR3 comprises 17 residues. Here the CDR3 DNA reads TGCGCCAGCAGCCTCCTGATGGCTAGCGGGTTCTCCTACGAGCAGTACTTC. This codes for CASSLLMASGFSYEQYF.

This chain connects TRBV5-1 to TRBJ2-5; no reliable D call. The V end was cut by 7 bases, the J end by 5 bases, with 18 bases between. Germline CDR1 reads SGHRS; CDR2 reads YFSETQ. CDR3 length: 14 residues. CDR3: CASSRQAQGETQYF. The CDR3 DNA is TGCGCCAGCTCGAGACAAGCTCAAGGGGAGACCCAGTACTTC.

The rearrangement links TRBV28 to TRBJ1-5; 10 nucleotides match TRBD1. The CDR3 totals 15 residues. V gave up 1 base and J gave up 7 bases; unmatched junction bases: 4. Germline V lookup: CDR1 MDHEN, CDR2 SYDVKM. The CDR3 region is CASSLLTGGAQPQHF. In nucleotides, the CDR3 is TGTGCCAGCAGTTTATTGACAGGGGGCGCCCAGCCCCAGCATTTT.

The V and J genes are TRBV6-6 and TRBJ2-7, with 7 bases aligning to TRBD1. J gave up 2 bases and V 4 bases, and 5 bases lay outside the gene matches. CDR1 and CDR2 from the germline V gene are MNHNY and SVGAGI (reference sequence). The length of the CDR3 is 14 residues. DNA for the CDR3: TGTGCCAGCAGTTTCACCGGGACAGCCTACGAGCAGTACTTC. It specifies CASSFTGTAYEQYF.

The V and J genes are TRBV7-2 and TRBJ1-4; 10 nucleotides agree with TRBD1. With V trimmed by 5 bases and J by 8 bases, 8 bases remained unmatched. CDR3 size: 15 residues. Germline lookup yields CDR1 SGHTA and CDR2 FQGNSA. In DNA, the CDR3 is TGTGCCAGCAGCCTCCGGGACAGGGGAGGCGAAAAACTGTTTTTT. The encoded protein is CASSLRDRGGEKLFF. Supplemented by reference TRBV7-2 and TRBJ1-4, the full variable domain reads GAGVSQSPSNKVTEKGKDVELRCDPISGHTALYWYRQSLGQGLEFLIYFQGNSAPDKSGLPSDRFSAERTGGSVSTLTIQRTQQEDSAVYLCASSLRDRGGEKLFFGSGTQLSVL.

The chain uses TRBV23-1 and TRBJ1-6, with D hard to call. TRBV23-1 is an open reading frame whose function is uncertain. The CDR3 runs 15 residues. Trimming pared 2 bases from V and 10 bases from J, leaving 15 bases between. The CDR3 nucleotides read TGCGCCAGCAGTCAACTCGGGGAAGCGTACTCACCCCTCCACTTT. As protein: CASSQLGEAYSPLHF.

The V gene is TRBV10-3, the J gene TRBJ1-1, with D unresolved. Per the germline V gene, CDR1 is ENHRY and CDR2 is SYGVKD. CDR3 length: 14 residues. V dropped 0 bases and J dropped 1 base, with 6 bases sitting between them. CDR3 in DNA: TGTGCCATCAGTGAGTCAAAAGCGAACACTGAAGCTTTCTTT. This translates into CAISESKANTEAFF.

This clone was seen a few times. The rearrangement joins TRBV28 to TRBJ2-7; weak D call: TRBD1 (7 bases). Germline loops: CDR1 MDHEN, CDR2 SYDVKM. The CDR3 is 15 residues long. V lost 3 bases and J 7 bases, leaving 19 bases between the germline ends. The CDR3 DNA reads TGTGCCAGCAGTTTCGGCGGGACAGCCCTTTTGGAGCAGTACTTC. This codes for CASSFGGTALLEQYF.

The CDR3 here is CATSDQGDNEQFF. CDR3 DNA: TGTGCCACCAGTGACCAGGGGGACAATGAGCAGTTCTTC. V gene TRBV24-1 combines with J gene TRBJ2-1; 7 bases align to TRBD1. In germline, CDR1 is KGHDR, CDR2 SFDVKD. The length of the CDR3 is 13 residues. V was pared by 4 bases and J by 5 bases, with 1 base of the junction left unmatched.

The chain joins TRBV7-9 to TRBJ1-2, with D unresolved. CDR1 and CDR2 (germline): SEHNR, FQNEAQ (reference sequence). This CDR3 spans 14 amino acids. With 5 bases removed from V and 3 bases from J, the gap between germline ends came to 13 bases. Written as DNA, the CDR3 is TGTGCCAGCAGCCCCCAAGCAGAAGACTATGGCTACACCTTC. Encoded protein: CASSPQAEDYGYTF.

The chain recombines TRBV7-9 with TRBJ1-1; 9 bases line up with TRBD1. Looked up from germline, CDR1 is SEHNR and CDR2 is FQNEAQ (reference sequence). The CDR3 has 14 residues. The J segment lost 5 bases and the V segment lost 1 base, leaving 2 bases of the junction unmatched. This CDR3 is CASSLGQGVTEAFF. CDR3 nucleotide sequence: TGTGCCAGCAGCTTAGGACAGGGGGTTACTGAAGCTTTCTTT.

This clone occurred a few times. The rearrangement links TRBV2 to TRBJ1-6; TRBD1 is a possible D gene (5 bases). V gave up 2 bases and J gave up 2 bases, with 13 bases separating them. The CDR3 extends over 17 amino acids. The germline V gene encodes CDR1 SNHLY and CDR2 FYNNEI. Written as DNA, the CDR3 is TGTGCCAGCAGTGAATTGGCAGGGTGGACCTATAATTCACCCCTCCACTTT. Its translation: CASSELAGWTYNSPLHF. The whole variable domain, remainder taken from reference TRBV2 and TRBJ1-6, is EPEVTQTPSHQVTQMGQEVILRCVPISNHLYFYWYRQILGQKVEFLVSFYNNEISEKSEIFDDQFSVERPDGSNFTLKIRSTKLEDSAMYFCASSELAGWTYNSPLHFGNGTRLTVT.

This sequence joins TRBV3-1 (or the pseudogene TRBV3-2) and TRBJ2-2; D may be TRBD1 or TRBD2 (6 bases each). Looked up from germline, CDR1 is LGHDT and CDR2 is YNNKEL (reference sequence). Trimming cost V 0 bases and J 3 bases, with 8 bases left between them. The CDR3 is 15 residues long. The CDR3 region is CASSQDGGHTGELFF. In DNA, the CDR3 is TGTGCCAGCAGCCAAGACGGGGGCCACACCGGGGAGCTGTTTTTT.

This clone was observed a handful of times. The chain recombines TRBV24-1 with TRBJ1-6; D unresolved. CDR3 length: 16 amino acids. Germline CDR1 is KGHDR and CDR2 is SFDVKD. Trimming cost V 3 bases and J 4 bases, with 12 bases left between them. The CDR3 nucleotides are TGTGCCACCAGTGATATAGGAGGACGTTATAATTCACCCCTCCACTTT. Translated: CATSDIGGRYNSPLHF.

This chain joins TRBV7-2 and TRBJ2-3; possibly TRBD2 for D (6 bases). Deletions cut 5 bases from V and 0 bases from J, with 12 bases between. CDR1 is SGHTA and CDR2 is FQGNSA in the germline V gene. The CDR3 extends over 15 amino acids. The CDR3: CASSILAISTDTQYF. DNA for the CDR3: TGTGCCAGCAGCATCCTAGCGATTAGCACAGATACGCAGTATTTT. The full variable domain, completed using reference TRBV7-2 and TRBJ2-3, is GAGVSQSPSNKVTEKGKDVELRCDPISGHTALYWYRQSLGQGLEFLIYFQGNSAPDKSGLPSDRFSAERTGGSVSTLTIQRTQQEDSAVYLCASSILAISTDTQYFGPGTRLTVL.

The rearrangement joins TRBV9 to TRBJ1-1; 11 nucleotides agree with TRBD1. Trimming took 4 bases from V and 1 from J; bases not matched to a gene: 6. The length of the CDR3 is 16 residues. Germline V CDR1 and CDR2: SGDLS, YYNGEE. The DNA of the CDR3 is TGTGCCAGCAGCTTGGGGACAGGGGGTTCGAACACTGAAGCTTTCTTT. It codes for CASSLGTGGSNTEAFF.

This clone was observed once. The chain carries TRBV13 and TRBJ2-3; no definite D call. The germline V gene has CDR1 PRHDT and CDR2 FYEKMQ (reference sequence). Trimming removed 6 bases at V and 4 bases at J, with 11 bases between. The CDR3 consists of 13 residues. CDR3 sequence (DNA): TGTGCCAGCAGTCACCGACGGTCAGATACGCAGTATTTT. Translating gives CASSHRRSDTQYF.

V and J are TRBV21-1 and TRBJ2-1; TRBD2, the table's D call, lacks a check against the DNA. TRBV21-1 is recorded as a pseudogene. The CDR3 contains 14 residues. The CDR3 nucleotides read TGTGCCAGCAGCAAAGGTCCGGGATTGGGTGAGCAGTTCTTC. Protein product: CASSKGPGLGEQFF.